This passage covers 28 T cell receptor beta chains from one sample sequenced in a study of blood T cell repertoires in COVID-19. The table came from immunoSEQ multiplex PCR; TCRdb's copy has only in-frame clones and leaves some out. The sample has roughly 50,000 clones; 80% to 85% are singletons. Specimen: peripheral blood. All receptors derive from a woman in her sixties with acute or convalescent COVID-19.

This chain links TRBV6-5 with TRBJ1-2; 7 positions agree with TRBD1. The germline gives CDR1 MNHEY, CDR2 SVGAGI. The CDR3 covers 16 residues. Unmatched junction bases numbered 9, after V lost 0 bases and J lost 5 bases. CDR3 protein: CASSYSKIGGRYGYTF. The CDR3 DNA reads TGTGCCAGCAGTTACTCGAAAATAGGGGGCAGGTATGGCTACACCTTC.

The chain uses TRBV5-6 and TRBJ2-5; D is perhaps TRBD2 (7 bases). Germline V CDR1 and CDR2: SGHDT, YYEEEE. The CDR3 is 15 amino acids. V lost 0 bases to trimming and J lost 5 bases, with 14 bases between them. CDR3 protein: CASSLVAGAGETQYF. In DNA form, the CDR3 reads TGTGCCAGCAGCTTGGTTGCGGGGGCGGGGGAGACCCAGTACTTC.

The rearrangement joins TRBV10-3 to TRBJ2-7; TRBD1 agrees at 9 bases. CDR3 size: 15 residues. Looked up from germline, CDR1 is ENHRY and CDR2 is SYGVKD. Trimming cost V 6 bases and J 1 base; bases outside gene matches: 7. The CDR3 region is CAIRPTGQGSYEQYF. The CDR3 coding sequence is TGTGCCATCAGGCCAACGGGACAGGGTTCCTACGAGCAGTACTTC.

This clone has only a few counts. The chain couples TRBV18 to TRBJ1-2, with TRBD1 matching over 8 bases. Germline V gives CDR1 KGHSH, CDR2 LQKENI. The CDR3 length is 17 residues. J was trimmed by 4 bases and V by 5 bases; bases with no gene match: 15. This chain's CDR3 is CASSFASGQAEGYGYTF. The CDR3 DNA reads TGTGCCAGCTCATTCGCGTCGGGACAGGCCGAGGGCTATGGCTACACCTTC. The full variable domain, with the rest looked up from reference TRBV18 and TRBJ1-2, is NAGVMQNPRHLVRRRGQEARLRCSPMKGHSHVYWYRQLPEEGLKFMVYLQKENIIDESGMPKERFSAEFPKEGPSILRIQQVVRGDSAAYFCASSFASGQAEGYGYTFGSGTRLTVV.

This chain uses TRBV7-9 with TRBJ2-7, with TRBD2 as a possible D gene (5 bases). CDR3 length: 14 residues. V dropped 6 bases and J dropped 2 bases, with 14 bases sitting between them. From germline, CDR1 is SEHNR and CDR2 FQNEAQ (reference sequence). CDR3 coding DNA: TGTGCCAGCAGAAAGGACTCAACCGCCTACGAGCAGTACTTC. As protein: CASRKDSTAYEQYF.

There are a few counts of this clone. The chain joins TRBV19 to TRBJ2-7; 9 positions match TRBD2. The V gene end was trimmed by 5 bases and the J gene end by 3 bases; junction bases not matched to a gene: 8. This CDR3 spans 15 amino acids. CDR1 LNHDA and CDR2 SQIVND come from the germline V gene (reference sequence). The chain's CDR3 is CASSLSGGSHYEQYF. CDR3 coding DNA: TGTGCCAGTAGTCTGAGCGGGGGGTCTCACTACGAGCAGTACTTC.

CDR3 DNA: TGTGCCACAGGGACAGGGGGCTCGAACTATGGCTACACCTTC. Its protein product is CATGTGGSNYGYTF. This chain uses TRBV19 with TRBJ1-2, with 12 nucleotides matching TRBD1. Trimming took 10 bases from V and 2 from J; bases not matched to a gene: 5. Germline loops: CDR1 LNHDA, CDR2 SQIVND (reference sequence). This CDR3 comprises 14 residues.

The J gene is TRBJ2-2, the V gene TRBV19; the D gene is possibly TRBD1 (6 bases). CDR1 is LNHDA, CDR2 SQIVND, per germline (reference sequence). Trimming took 7 bases from V and 0 from J, leaving 15 bases between them. This CDR3 is built from 16 residues. The CDR3 sequence is CASTSPNRANTGELFF. CDR3 bases: TGTGCCAGTACCTCACCGAACAGGGCGAACACCGGGGAGCTGTTTTTT.

The chain carries TRBV6-2 or TRBV6-3 and TRBJ2-5; TRBD2 matches 10 bases. Germline values: CDR1 MNHEY, CDR2 SVGEGT. Germline trimming cut 0 bases from V and 5 bases from J; bases unmatched to any gene: 9. CDR3 length equals 17 residues. The CDR3 loop reads CASSYSIAGGNVETQYF. Here the CDR3 DNA reads TGTGCCAGCAGTTACTCCATAGCGGGGGGAAACGTGGAGACCCAGTACTTC.

The chain carries TRBV5-1 and TRBJ1-1; D remains ambiguous. V was clipped by 4 bases and J by 11 bases, with 15 bases between them. The CDR3 covers 12 residues. Germline V gene sequence: CDR1 SGHRS, CDR2 YFSETQ. Here the CDR3 DNA reads TGCGCCAGCAGCCCTGAGGGCAATCTGGCTTTCTTT. Protein sequence: CASSPEGNLAFF.

This chain connects TRBV5-1 to TRBJ2-5; D unresolved. Germline V gene lookup returns CDR1 SGHRS and CDR2 YFSETQ. Trimming removed 3 bases at V and 5 bases at J, with 17 bases between. This CDR3 is built from 15 residues. CDR3 amino acids: CASSSQAGFPETQYF. CDR3 sequence (DNA): TGCGCCAGCAGCTCGCAAGCCGGGTTCCCCGAGACCCAGTACTTC.

The chain is built from TRBV7-8 and TRBJ2-1; TRBD2 might be the D (5 bases). V was pared by 8 bases and J by 7 bases, with 15 bases between. This CDR3 contains 13 residues. Germline-derived CDR1 and CDR2 are SGHVS and FQNEAQ. The CDR3 sequence is CASFGVRSNEQFF. CDR3 DNA sequence: TGTGCCAGCTTCGGGGTTCGGTCTAATGAGCAGTTCTTC. Full variable domain (remainder filled in from reference TRBV7-8 and TRBJ2-1): GAGVSQSPRYKVAKRGQDVALRCDPISGHVSLFWYQQALGQGPEFLTYFQNEAQLDKSGLPSDRFFAERPEGSVSTLKIQRTQQEDSAVYLCASFGVRSNEQFFGPGTRLTVL.

This chain links TRBV5-4 with TRBJ2-3; 7 bases line up with TRBD2. CDR1 is SGHNT, CDR2 YYREEE, per germline (reference sequence). The length of the CDR3 is 15 residues. Germline trimming cut 6 bases from V and 3 bases from J; bases unmatched to any gene: 10. The CDR3 sequence is CASKFGGLVTDTQYF. The CDR3 nucleotides read TGTGCCAGCAAATTCGGGGGGTTAGTAACAGATACGCAGTATTTT.

The J gene is TRBJ2-7, the V gene TRBV6-5, with 7 bases aligning to TRBD1. CDR1 and CDR2 (germline): MNHEY, SVGAGI. Germline trimming cut 4 bases from V and 6 bases from J; bases unmatched to any gene: 9. The CDR3 covers 14 residues. The CDR3 here is CASSFGTAPIEQYF. CDR3 sequence (DNA): TGTGCCAGCAGTTTCGGGACAGCTCCCATCGAGCAGTACTTC.

The rearrangement links TRBV18 to TRBJ1-3; TRBD1 might be the D (5 bases). In germline, CDR1 is KGHSH, CDR2 LQKENI. The CDR3 totals 14 residues. V dropped 4 bases and J dropped 0 bases, with 7 bases sitting between them. CDR3 DNA: TGTGCCAGCTCACAAGACAGCTCTGGAAACACCATATATTTT. Protein: CASSQDSSGNTIYF.

The rearrangement joins TRBV18 to TRBJ1-2, with TRBD1 matching over 7 bases. This CDR3 is built from 15 residues. CDR1 is KGHSH and CDR2 is LQKENI in the germline V gene. The V segment lost 3 bases and the J segment 8 bases; nucleotides outside the gene matches: 12. As DNA, the CDR3 is TGTGCCAGCTCACCTTCCGTAACAGGGGTCGGGGGCTACACCTTC. It specifies CASSPSVTGVGGYTF.

The gene calls are TRBV7-9 and TRBJ1-2; D gene unclear. CDR3 length: 14 amino acids. From germline, CDR1 is SEHNR and CDR2 FQNEAQ (reference sequence). V was cut by 1 base and J by 4 bases, with 10 bases left in between. CDR3 sequence: CASSLEEGGYGYTF. The CDR3 DNA reads TGTGCCAGCAGCTTAGAAGAAGGCGGCTATGGCTACACCTTC.

Concerning this clone: The sample holds other DNA sequences that translate to the same CDR3. J is TRBJ2-3 and V is TRBV7-2; a possible D gene is TRBD2 (6 bases). There are 14 residues in the CDR3. CDR1 SGHTA and CDR2 FQGNSA come from the germline V gene. V lost 4 bases and J 3 bases, leaving 11 bases between the germline ends. The CDR3 loop reads CASSSGGGTDTQYF. DNA of the CDR3: TGTGCCAGCAGCTCCGGGGGTGGGACAGATACGCAGTATTTT.

The V call is TRBV6-5, the J call TRBJ1-4, with TRBD1 identical over 9 bases. The CDR3 spans 13 residues. Germline V gives CDR1 MNHEY, CDR2 SVGAGI. V lost 5 bases to trimming and J lost 8 bases; unmatched junction nucleotides: 3. CDR3 sequence reads: CASSRDREEKLFF. The CDR3 region has the DNA TGTGCCAGCAGTCGGGACAGGGAAGAAAAACTGTTTTTT.

V usage is TRBV25-1 and J usage is TRBJ1-2, with no clear D. CDR1 is MGHDK and CDR2 is SYGVNS in the germline V gene. The CDR3 runs 13 residues. V dropped 4 bases and J dropped 4 bases, with 10 bases sitting between them. The CDR3 loop reads CASSGREGYGYTF. The CDR3 DNA is TGTGCCAGCAGTGGCCGGGAAGGCTATGGCTACACCTTC.

The CDR3 loop reads CAWSRSSYEQYF. DNA for the CDR3: TGTGCCTGGAGTCGTTCTTCCTACGAGCAGTACTTC. The genes are TRBV30 and TRBJ2-7, with D unresolved. V was cut by 2 bases and J by 1 base, with 6 bases left in between. The CDR3 consists of 12 residues. The germline V gene has CDR1 GTSNPN and CDR2 SVGIG (reference sequence).

The chain employs TRBV2 and TRBJ2-3; TRBD2 agrees at 11 bases. V was clipped by 8 bases and J by 8 bases; unmatched bases: 12. Looked up from germline, CDR1 is SNHLY and CDR2 is FYNNEI. The CDR3 totals 15 residues. The CDR3 reads CASPTSGAPPSTQYF. The CDR3 DNA follows: TGTGCCAGCCCGACTAGCGGGGCCCCCCCCAGTACGCAGTATTTT.

The CDR3 DNA reads as TGTGCTAGTGGTTATGCTGGGCTCTACAATGAGCAGTTCTTC. This codes for CASGYAGLYNEQFF. The V and J genes are TRBV12-5 and TRBJ2-1; D is undetermined. With 4 bases removed from V and 3 bases from J, the gap between germline ends came to 10 bases. CDR1 and CDR2 from the germline V gene are LGHNT and FRNRAP. The CDR3 sequence is 14 residues long.

The V gene is TRBV5-1, the J gene TRBJ1-5, with D hard to call. V gave up 4 bases and J gave up 3 bases, with 14 bases separating them. This CDR3 spans 15 amino acids. CDR1 and CDR2 (germline): SGHRS, YFSETQ. CDR3 amino acids: CASSEGDLSNQPQHF. The CDR3 region has the DNA TGCGCCAGCAGCGAGGGAGACCTTTCCAATCAGCCCCAGCATTTT.

Here the CDR3 DNA reads TGTGCCACCAGCAGAGGTAGCCAGAGCTATGGCTACACCTTC. It translates to CATSRGSQSYGYTF. V is TRBV15 and J is TRBJ1-2; D unresolved. Trimming left V 1 base short and J 4 bases short, with 10 bases between. The CDR3 has 14 amino acids. Germline V lookup: CDR1 LNHNV, CDR2 YYDKDF (reference sequence).

The V and J genes are TRBV7-9 and TRBJ1-4; 11 positions match TRBD1. The length of the CDR3 is 15 residues. J gave up 5 bases and V 5 bases, and 4 bases lay outside the gene matches. CDR1 and CDR2 from the germline V gene are SEHNR and FQNEAQ (reference sequence). Here the CDR3 DNA reads TGTGCCAGCAGCCCCGGACAGGGGGCGAATGAAAAACTGTTTTTT. Its protein product is CASSPGQGANEKLFF.

The chain employs TRBV6-5 and TRBJ1-6, with D perhaps TRBD1 (6 bases). Germline CDR1 is MNHEY and CDR2 is SVGAGI. The CDR3 has 13 amino acids. V lost 7 bases and J lost 9, with 13 bases in between. The CDR3 DNA follows: TGTGCCAGCAAAGTTGGACAGACTTCACCCCTCCACTTT. This gives the protein CASKVGQTSPLHF.

This clone appeared once. This chain connects TRBV6-2 or TRBV6-3 to TRBJ2-2; D remains unclear. V lost 2 bases to trimming and J lost 5 bases, with 6 bases between them. The CDR3 is 13 amino acids. The germline CDR1 and CDR2 sequences are MNHEY and SVGEGT. The CDR3 loop is CASSYTGTGELFF. CDR3 sequence (DNA): TGTGCCAGCAGTTACACGGGTACCGGGGAGCTGTTTTTT.